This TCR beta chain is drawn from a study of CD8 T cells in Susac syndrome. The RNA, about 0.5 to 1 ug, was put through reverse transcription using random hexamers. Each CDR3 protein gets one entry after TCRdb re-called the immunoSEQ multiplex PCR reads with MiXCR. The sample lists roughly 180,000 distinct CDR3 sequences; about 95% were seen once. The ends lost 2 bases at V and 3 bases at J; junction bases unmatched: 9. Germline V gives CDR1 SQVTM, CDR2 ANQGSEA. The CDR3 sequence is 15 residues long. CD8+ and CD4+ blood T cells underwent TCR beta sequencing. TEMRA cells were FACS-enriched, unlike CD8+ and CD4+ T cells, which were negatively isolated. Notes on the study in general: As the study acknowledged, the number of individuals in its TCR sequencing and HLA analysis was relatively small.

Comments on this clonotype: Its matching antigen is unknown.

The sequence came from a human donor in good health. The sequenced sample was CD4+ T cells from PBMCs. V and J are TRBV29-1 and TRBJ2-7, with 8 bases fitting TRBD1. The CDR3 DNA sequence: TGCAGCGTTGAACTGCCGACAGGGGTTCGCTACGAGCAGTACTTC. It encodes CSVELPTGVRYEQYF.